This paragraph covers one T cell receptor (beta chain) sequence. The antigen is undetermined. Upon completion of 10 to 11 days in culture, CD4+ T cells were isolated. The authors replaced half the medium with IL-2 medium on days 3 and 7. This sample stems from a study of vaccination effects on CD4 cells after COVID-19. Study details: Antigen-specific CD4+ T cells were expanded with viral peptide pools in the ViraFEST assay before sequencing. The participants, recipients of two vaccine doses, got either BNT162b2 or mRNA-1273. The study sampled a couple of convalescent patients 16 days and one week before vaccination.

This table comes from immunoSEQ multiplex PCR, and its TCRdb copy is limited to in-frame clones, with some not included. The profile covers about 46,000 clones, with approximately 74% appearing a single time and roughly 8.8% taken by the ten largest. The ends were cut back, 0 bases at V and 2 bases at J, with 11 bases in the middle. CDR1 is ENHRY, CDR2 SYGVKD, per germline. The CDR3 is 16 residues long. Sample: CD4+ T cells from PBMCs cultured without peptide, taken before COVID-19 vaccination. This chain connects TRBV10-3 to TRBJ2-1; D may be TRBD1 or TRBD2 (5 bases each). The receptor comes from a human donor who had a prior SARS-CoV-2 infection. The CDR3 reads CAISESPGSAYNEQFF. The CDR3 DNA is TGTGCCATCAGTGAGTCCCCAGGGAGCGCCTACAATGAGCAGTTCTTC.